A single T cell receptor beta chain is shown here with its context. The data were taken from a study of Tregs in tolerant kidney transplant recipients. About the study: Related graft donors supplied nonmyeloablative bone marrow transplants, and mixed chimerism was transient.

Profiling relied on immunoSEQ multiplex PCR, and the TCRdb table lists in-frame clones only, not all of them. The sample has 25,000 to 35,000 clones; the top ten hold under 9%. CD4+CD25+CD127- Tregs, CD4+CD25- non-Tregs, CD4 and CD8 cells were sorted. The specimen was CD8+ T cells from blood, collected before the transplant. This TCR derives from a human donor who received a combined kidney and bone marrow transplant.

The CDR3 DNA, read in part, is TGTGCCTGGAGTTATTTATTCGAGACAAGGCCGATATTTACAAATTCACCC. This gives the protein CAWSYLFETRPIFTNSP. The complete CDR3 sequence is CAWSYLFETRPIFTNSPLHF. This chain uses TRBV30 with TRBJ1-6, with D unresolved. The read ends 3 residues before the CDR3 terminus; that terminus is restored from the germline J gene. V lost 2 bases and J lost 7, with 30 bases in between. Germline V gene sequence: CDR1 GTSNPN, CDR2 SVGIG (reference sequence). The CDR3 is 20 residues long.